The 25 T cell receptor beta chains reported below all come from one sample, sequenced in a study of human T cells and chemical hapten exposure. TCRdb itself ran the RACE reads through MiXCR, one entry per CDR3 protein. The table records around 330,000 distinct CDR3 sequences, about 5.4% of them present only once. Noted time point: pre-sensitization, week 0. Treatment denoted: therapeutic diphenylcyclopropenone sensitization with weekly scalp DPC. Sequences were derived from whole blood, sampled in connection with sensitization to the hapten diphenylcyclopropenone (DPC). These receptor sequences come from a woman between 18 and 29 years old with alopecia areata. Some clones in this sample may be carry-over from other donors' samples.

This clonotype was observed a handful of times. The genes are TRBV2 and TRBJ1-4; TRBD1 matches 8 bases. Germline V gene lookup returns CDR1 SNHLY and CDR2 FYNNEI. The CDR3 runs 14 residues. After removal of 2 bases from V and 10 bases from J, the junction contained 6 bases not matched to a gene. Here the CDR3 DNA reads TGTGCCAGCAGTGAAACGACAGGGGCCCTAAAACTGTTTTTT. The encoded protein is CASSETTGALKLFF.

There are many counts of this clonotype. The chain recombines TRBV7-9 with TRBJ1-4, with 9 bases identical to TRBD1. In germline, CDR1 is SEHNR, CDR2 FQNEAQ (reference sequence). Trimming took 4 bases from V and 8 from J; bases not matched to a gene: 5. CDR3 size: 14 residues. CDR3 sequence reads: CASSSTGTGEKLFF. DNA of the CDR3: TGTGCCAGCAGCTCGACCGGGACAGGGGAAAAACTGTTTTTT.

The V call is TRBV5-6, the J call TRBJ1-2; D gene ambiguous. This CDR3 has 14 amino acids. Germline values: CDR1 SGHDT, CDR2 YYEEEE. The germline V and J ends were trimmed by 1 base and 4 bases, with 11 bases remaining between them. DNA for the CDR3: TGTGCCAGCAGCTTGACCCGCAGCCCCTATGGCTACACCTTC. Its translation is CASSLTRSPYGYTF.

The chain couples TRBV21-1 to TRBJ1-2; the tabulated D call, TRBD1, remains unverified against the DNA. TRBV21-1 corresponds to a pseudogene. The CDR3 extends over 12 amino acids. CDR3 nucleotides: TGTGCCGGGGGACAGGAGCCTTTCGGCTACACCTTC. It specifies CAGGQEPFGYTF.

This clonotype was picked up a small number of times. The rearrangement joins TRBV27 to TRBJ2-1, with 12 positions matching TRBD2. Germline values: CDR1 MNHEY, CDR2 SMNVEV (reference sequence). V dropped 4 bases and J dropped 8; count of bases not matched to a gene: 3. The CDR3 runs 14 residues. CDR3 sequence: CASSSRLAGDEQFF. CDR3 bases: TGTGCCAGCAGTTCCCGACTAGCGGGAGATGAGCAGTTCTTC.

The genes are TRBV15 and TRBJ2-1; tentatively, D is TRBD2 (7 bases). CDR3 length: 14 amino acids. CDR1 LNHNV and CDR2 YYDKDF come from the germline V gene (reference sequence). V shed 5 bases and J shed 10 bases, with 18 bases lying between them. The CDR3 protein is CATSPDLGGPEQFF. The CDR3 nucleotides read TGTGCCACCAGCCCTGACTTGGGGGGGCCGGAGCAGTTCTTC.

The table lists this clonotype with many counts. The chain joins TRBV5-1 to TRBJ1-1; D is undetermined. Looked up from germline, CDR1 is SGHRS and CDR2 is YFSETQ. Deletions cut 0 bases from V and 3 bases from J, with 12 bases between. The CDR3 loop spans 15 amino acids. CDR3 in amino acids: CASSLESLLDTEAFF. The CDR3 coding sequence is TGCGCCAGCAGCTTGGAGTCCCTTCTTGACACTGAAGCTTTCTTT.

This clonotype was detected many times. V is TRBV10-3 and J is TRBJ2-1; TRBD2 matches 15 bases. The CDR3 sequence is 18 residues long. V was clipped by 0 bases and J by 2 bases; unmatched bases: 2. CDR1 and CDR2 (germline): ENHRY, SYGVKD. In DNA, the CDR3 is TGTGCCATCAGTGAGTCGCGGACTAGCGGGGGGGCCTACAATGAGCAGTTCTTC. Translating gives CAISESRTSGGAYNEQFF.

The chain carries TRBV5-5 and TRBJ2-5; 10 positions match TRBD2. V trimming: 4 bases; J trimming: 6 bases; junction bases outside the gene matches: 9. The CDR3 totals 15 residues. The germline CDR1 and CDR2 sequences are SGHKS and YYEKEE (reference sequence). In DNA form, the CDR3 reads TGTGCCAGCAGCGCACTTGCTAGCGGGGGTAAGACCCAGTACTTC. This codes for CASSALASGGKTQYF.

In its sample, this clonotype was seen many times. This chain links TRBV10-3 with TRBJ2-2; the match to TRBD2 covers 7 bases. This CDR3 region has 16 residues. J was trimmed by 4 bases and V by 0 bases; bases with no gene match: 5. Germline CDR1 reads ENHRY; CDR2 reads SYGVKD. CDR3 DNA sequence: TGTGCCATCAGTGAGTCCGCCGGGGGGAGCACCGGGGAGCTGTTTTTT. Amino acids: CAISESAGGSTGELFF.

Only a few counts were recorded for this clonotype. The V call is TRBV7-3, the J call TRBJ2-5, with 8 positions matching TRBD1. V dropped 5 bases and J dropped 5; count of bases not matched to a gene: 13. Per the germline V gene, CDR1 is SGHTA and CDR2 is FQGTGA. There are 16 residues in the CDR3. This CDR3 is CASSPRTGRLGETQYF. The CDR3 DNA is TGTGCCAGCAGCCCTCGGACAGGGAGGTTAGGCGAGACCCAGTACTTC.

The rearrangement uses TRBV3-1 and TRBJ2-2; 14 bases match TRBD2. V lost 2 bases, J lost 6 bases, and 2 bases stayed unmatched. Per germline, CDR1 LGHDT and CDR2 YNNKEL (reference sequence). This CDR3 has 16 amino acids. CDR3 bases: TGTGCCAGCAGCCAACGGACTAGCGGGGGGTCCGGGGAGCTGTTTTTT. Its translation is CASSQRTSGGSGELFF.

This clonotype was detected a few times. The CDR3 DNA reads TGTGCCAGCAGCCAAGTGGGGGCAGGGGCTGAGCAGTTCTTC. It codes for CASSQVGAGAEQFF. The chain combines TRBV4-2 with TRBJ2-1; TRBD1 might be the D (6 bases). The CDR3 runs 14 residues. Trimming took off 1 base at V and 9 bases at J, with 13 bases between the two ends. The germline gives CDR1 LGHNA, CDR2 YNFKEQ.

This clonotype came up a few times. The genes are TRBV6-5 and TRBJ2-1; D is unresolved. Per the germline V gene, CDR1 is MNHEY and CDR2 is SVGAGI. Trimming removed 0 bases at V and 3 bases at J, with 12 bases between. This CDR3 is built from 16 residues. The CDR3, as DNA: TGTGCCAGCAGTTACTCGACCGCCGGTTACTACAATGAGCAGTTCTTC. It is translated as CASSYSTAGYYNEQFF.

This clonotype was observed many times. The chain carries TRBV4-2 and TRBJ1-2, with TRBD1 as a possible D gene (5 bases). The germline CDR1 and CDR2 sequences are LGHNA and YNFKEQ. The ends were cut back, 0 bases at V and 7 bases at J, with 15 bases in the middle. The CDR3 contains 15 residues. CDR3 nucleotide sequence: TGTGCCAGCAGCCAAGATGGGATAAGTGGGGCTGGCTACACCTTC. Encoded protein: CASSQDGISGAGYTF.

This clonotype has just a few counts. The CDR3 region has the DNA TGTGCCAGCAGTTTAACTAGCGGGGGGTCCTACGAGCAGTACTTC. It specifies CASSLTSGGSYEQYF. This chain uses TRBV12-3 or TRBV12-4 with TRBJ2-7; 12 bases match TRBD2. The CDR3 consists of 15 residues. Trimming took 2 bases from V and 1 from J; bases not matched to a gene: 0.

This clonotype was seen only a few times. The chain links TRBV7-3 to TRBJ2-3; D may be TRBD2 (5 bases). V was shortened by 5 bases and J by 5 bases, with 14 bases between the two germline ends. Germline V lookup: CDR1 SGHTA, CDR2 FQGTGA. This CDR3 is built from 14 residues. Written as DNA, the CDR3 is TGTGCCAGCAGCCCCCGGACCGGGGTAGATACGCAGTATTTT. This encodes CASSPRTGVDTQYF.

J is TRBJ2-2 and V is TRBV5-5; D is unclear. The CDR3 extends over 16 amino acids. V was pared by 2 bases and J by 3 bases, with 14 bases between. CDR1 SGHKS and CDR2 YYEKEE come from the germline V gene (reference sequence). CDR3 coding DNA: TGTGCCAGCAGCTTACTGAAGAGGTCCGACACCGGGGAGCTGTTTTTT. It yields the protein CASSLLKRSDTGELFF.

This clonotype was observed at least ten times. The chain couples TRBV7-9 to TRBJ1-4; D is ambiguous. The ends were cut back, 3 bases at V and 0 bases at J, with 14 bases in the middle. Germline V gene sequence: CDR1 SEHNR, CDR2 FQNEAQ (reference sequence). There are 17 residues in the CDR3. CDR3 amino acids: CASSLRAGLATNEKLFF. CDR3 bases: TGTGCCAGCAGCTTGAGGGCAGGCCTTGCAACTAATGAAAAACTGTTTTTT.

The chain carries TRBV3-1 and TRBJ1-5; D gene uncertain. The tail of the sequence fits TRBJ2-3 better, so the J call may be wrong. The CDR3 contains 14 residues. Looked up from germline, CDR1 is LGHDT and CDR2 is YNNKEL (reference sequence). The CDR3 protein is CASSQDHGNQPQYF. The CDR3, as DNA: TGTGCCAGCAGCCAAGATCACGGCAATCAGCCCCAGTATTTT.

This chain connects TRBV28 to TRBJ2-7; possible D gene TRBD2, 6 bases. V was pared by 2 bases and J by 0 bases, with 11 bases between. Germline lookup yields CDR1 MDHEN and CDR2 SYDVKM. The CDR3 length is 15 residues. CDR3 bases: TGTGCCAGCAGTTTAATCGGCGGGGACTCCTACGAGCAGTACTTC. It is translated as CASSLIGGDSYEQYF.

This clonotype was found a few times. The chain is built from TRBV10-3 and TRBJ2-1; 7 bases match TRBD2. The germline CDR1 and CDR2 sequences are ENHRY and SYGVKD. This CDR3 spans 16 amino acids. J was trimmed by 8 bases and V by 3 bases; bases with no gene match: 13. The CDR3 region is CAISEWRGSDGDEQFF. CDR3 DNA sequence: TGTGCCATCAGTGAATGGCGGGGGTCTGACGGGGATGAGCAGTTCTTC.

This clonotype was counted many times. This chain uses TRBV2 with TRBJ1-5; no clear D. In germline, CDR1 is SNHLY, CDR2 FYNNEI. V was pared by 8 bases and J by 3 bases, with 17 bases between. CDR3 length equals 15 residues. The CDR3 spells CASLLGGSDNQPQHF. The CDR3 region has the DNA TGTGCCAGCCTCCTGGGCGGGTCCGACAATCAGCCCCAGCATTTT.

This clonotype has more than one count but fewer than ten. The CDR3 nucleotides are TGTGCCAGCACCCTTACAGACTCCTATAATTCACCCCTCCACTTT. Amino acids: CASTLTDSYNSPLHF. The chain carries TRBV28 and TRBJ1-6; no firm D call. The germline gives CDR1 MDHEN, CDR2 SYDVKM. The germline V and J ends were trimmed by 7 bases and 0 bases, with 10 bases remaining between them. The CDR3 loop spans 15 amino acids.

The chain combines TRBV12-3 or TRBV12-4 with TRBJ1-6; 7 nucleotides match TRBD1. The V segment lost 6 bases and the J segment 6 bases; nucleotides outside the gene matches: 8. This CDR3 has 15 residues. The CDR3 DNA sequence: TGTGCCAGCAGCCCTCTGACAGGGATTAATTCACCCCTCCACTTT. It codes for CASSPLTGINSPLHF.